The source of this T cell receptor (beta chain) is a study of control samples from healthy donors and cancer patients. Only in-frame clones appear in the TCRdb table, and some are missing; sequencing was by immunoSEQ multiplex PCR. Among under 130,000 clones, 83% were seen once, and the ten largest hold over 10%. J gave up 3 bases and V 6 bases, and 9 bases lay outside the gene matches. This CDR3 has 15 residues. CDR1 is LNHDA and CDR2 is SQIVND in the germline V gene (reference sequence). The TCR sequence derives from a woman aged 45-60 years in good health. This chain uses TRBV19 with TRBJ2-7, with TRBD1 matching 9 bases. The sample taken for sequencing was blood. For the CDR3, the DNA is TGTGCCAGTAGCATTGGGGGACAGGGCTTCTACGAGCAGTACTTC. This translates into CASSIGGQGFYEQYF.